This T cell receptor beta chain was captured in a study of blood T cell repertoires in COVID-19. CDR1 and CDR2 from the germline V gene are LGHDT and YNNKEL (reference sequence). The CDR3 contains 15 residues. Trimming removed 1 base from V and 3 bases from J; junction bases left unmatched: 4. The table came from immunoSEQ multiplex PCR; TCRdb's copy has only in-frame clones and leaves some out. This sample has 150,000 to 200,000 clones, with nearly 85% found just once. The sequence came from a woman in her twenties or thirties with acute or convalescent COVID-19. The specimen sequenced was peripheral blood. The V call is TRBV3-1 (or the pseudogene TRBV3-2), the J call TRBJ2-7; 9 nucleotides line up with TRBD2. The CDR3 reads CASSQVGGGDYEQYF. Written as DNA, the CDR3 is TGTGCCAGCAGCCAAGTAGGCGGGGGGGACTACGAGCAGTACTTC.